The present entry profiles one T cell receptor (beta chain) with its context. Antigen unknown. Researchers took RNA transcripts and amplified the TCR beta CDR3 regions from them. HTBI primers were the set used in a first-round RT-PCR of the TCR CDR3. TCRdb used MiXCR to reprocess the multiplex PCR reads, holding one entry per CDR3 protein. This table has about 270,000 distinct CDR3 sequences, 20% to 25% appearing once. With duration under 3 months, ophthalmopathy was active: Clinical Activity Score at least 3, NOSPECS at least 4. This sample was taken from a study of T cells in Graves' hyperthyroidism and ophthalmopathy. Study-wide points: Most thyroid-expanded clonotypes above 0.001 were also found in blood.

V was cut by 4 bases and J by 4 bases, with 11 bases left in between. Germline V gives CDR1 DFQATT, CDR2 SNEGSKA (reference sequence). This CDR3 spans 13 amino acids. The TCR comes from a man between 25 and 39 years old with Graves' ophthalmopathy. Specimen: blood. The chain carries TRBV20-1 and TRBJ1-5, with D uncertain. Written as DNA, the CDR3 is TGCAGTGCTAAGAGCGGAGGGAATCAGCCCCAGCATTTT. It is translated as CSAKSGGNQPQHF.